This T cell receptor (beta chain) stems from a study of blood T cells in healthy people across ages (dated by TCRdb to 2015 to 2017). For context, the study as a whole: In model experiments, template switching captured about one uniquely barcoded TCR beta cDNA molecule for every two T cells. Age-related changes in TCR beta repertoire diversity were measured in the study by deep sequencing normalized with unique cDNA molecular identifiers. The donors were divided into four age groups: young (average around 15 years), middle-aged (approximately 41), aged (approximately 59) and long-lived (around 80). To avoid experimental bias, donors of different ages were distributed randomly across sequencing lanes. Using the same blood draw, the study looked at two additional independent replicas of 1 million unique cDNA reads for two donors, one aged 18 to 30 and the other aged 80 or older.

Broad study findings and their caveats: Bulk unsorted PBMC profiling prevented conclusive comparison of naive and antigen-experienced compartments. Because donor CMV infection status was unknown, age-related changes in expanded clonotypes were potentially confounded. Observed TCR beta diversity per million T cells fell roughly linearly with age, and a significant reduction was already apparent by age approximately 40. The percentage of naive T cells measured by flow cytometry correlated strongly with observed TCR beta diversity. The long-lived group showed more naive CD4+ T cells, fewer expanded clones and increased TCR diversity than the aged group, suggesting age selection. Estimates of total diversity based on one million sequenced T cells were considered lower bounds and underestimates.

CDR1 SGHRS and CDR2 YFSETQ were looked up in the germline V gene. The CDR3 has 14 amino acids, counting the end cysteine and phenylalanine. Only the CDR3 DNA stays, 42 bases, in frame from base 1. Trimming removed 2 bases from V and 2 bases from J, leaving 9 bases between the germline ends. The protocol used for the library was 5' RACE. TCRdb records Illumina HiSeq 2500 as the sequencer. A second PCR of roughly 7 to 12 cycles was run with a J-beta primer mix and a sample-barcoded 5' primer. A template-switch 5' adaptor carrying 12 random nucleotides introduced a unique molecular identifier onto each TCR beta cDNA molecule. Each sample yielded at least 2.5 million CDR3-containing paired-end reads. First-strand cDNA was synthesized from all RNA with the Mint cDNA synthesis kit, primed by a TRBC-specific oligonucleotide. Following uracil-DNA glycosylase treatment, a first 18-cycle PCR with universal primers M1SS and BC2_uni_R was performed on all cDNA. As for the original processing: Each sample was normalized by randomly selecting 1 million high-quality reads, each carrying a distinct molecular identifier. Instead of being binned into consensus sequences, reads with shared molecular identifiers were discarded. MiTCR, set to a Q25 quality threshold and the strictest error-elimination algorithm, was used for CDR3 identification, clonotype clustering and error correction. Lower-bound total TCR beta diversity was estimated with a nonparametric unseen species model using Euler transformation. Clones were called with MiXCR by TCRdb after fastp trimmed the public reads at Q25, and only in-frame beta chains were retained. All rows with the same CDR3 protein become a single entry with the most common DNA and genes. TCRdb's processing, not the authors' own work, is the source of the V and J calls. This sample has some 730,000 distinct CDR3 sequences in its table, and 22% of those were observed once. The ten largest clones capture less than 25% of the sample.

Note on this clonotype: Its antigen has not been determined. The record has no base qualities; no much larger clone is one base away.

Systemically healthy Caucasian individuals from Russia, 35 to 50 in total and aged roughly 6 to 90 years, were included as donors. Around 9.9 milliliters of peripheral blood were collected from each donor into EDTA-treated Vacutainer tubes. Ficoll-Paque density-gradient centrifugation was used to isolate PBMCs, with at least 6 million per sample. Trizol reagent was used to extract total RNA from the PBMCs, yielding at least 5 micrograms per sample. The percentages of naive CD45RAhigh/CD27high T cells were determined by flow cytometry on a PBMC aliquot from every donor. What was sequenced was blood. The clonotype originates from a man aged 70-80 years in good health. The chain couples TRBV5-1 to TRBJ2-3; TRBD2 could be the D gene, as 5 bases match. The DNA is as follows: TGCGCCAGCAGCTTCCGACTACCCACAGATACGCAGTATTTT. Its translation is CASSFRLPTDTQYF.